Following are 13 T cell receptor beta chains from one sample sequenced in a study of T cell clonotyping in hematopoietic cell transplantation. Produced via immunoSEQ multiplex PCR; TCRdb's table is partial and in-frame only. Of about 36,000 clones in the sample, around nine tenths are singletons; the top ten hold 1.5% to 2%. Input material: peripheral blood mononuclear cells. These receptors were obtained from a woman in her 40s in good health. Some clones in this sample may be carry-over from other donors' samples.

The rearrangement uses TRBV30 and TRBJ1-2, with D perhaps TRBD1 (5 bases). The CDR3 is made up of 13 amino acids. CDR1 GTSNPN and CDR2 SVGIG come from the germline V gene (reference sequence). The V end lost 2 bases, the J end lost 3 bases, and 10 bases lay between the germline ends. DNA for the CDR3: TGTGCCTGGAGTACCGGGACGGACTATGGCTACACCTTC. Its protein product is CAWSTGTDYGYTF.

J is TRBJ2-7 and V is TRBV5-1, with unresolved D. V lost 2 bases, J lost 5 bases, and 5 bases lay in between. CDR1 is SGHRS, CDR2 YFSETQ, per germline. The CDR3 consists of 11 residues. Here the CDR3 DNA reads TGCGCCAGCAGCTTCGGAGACGAGCAGTACTTC. Its protein is CASSFGDEQYF.

The V call is TRBV5-1, the J call TRBJ2-3; TRBD2 agrees at 7 bases. The V segment lost 4 bases and the J segment 0 bases; nucleotides outside the gene matches: 5. Germline V gives CDR1 SGHRS, CDR2 YFSETQ. This CDR3 spans 15 amino acids. The CDR3 loop is CASSPQRESTDTQYF. The CDR3, as DNA: TGCGCCAGCAGCCCACAGCGGGAAAGCACAGATACGCAGTATTTT.

The chain recombines TRBV5-1 with TRBJ2-6; no definite D call. Germline V gene sequence: CDR1 SGHRS, CDR2 YFSETQ. The CDR3 has 17 amino acids. Trimming left V 0 bases short and J 0 bases short, with 10 bases between. The CDR3 region has the DNA TGCGCCAGCAGCTTGGACACCTCCGGCTCTGGGGCCAACGTCCTGACTTTC. It yields the protein CASSLDTSGSGANVLTF.

The chain uses TRBV7-2 and TRBJ1-5; no firm D call. The CDR3 is 18 residues long. Trimming pared 2 bases from V and 6 bases from J, leaving 23 bases between. The germline CDR1 and CDR2 sequences are SGHTA and FQGNSA. The CDR3 spells CASSLYSGSGLDLQPQHF. CDR3 DNA: TGTGCCAGCAGCTTATATTCAGGTTCGGGTTTAGATCTTCAGCCCCAGCATTTT.

The rearrangement uses TRBV29-1 and TRBJ1-4; unclear D gene. The CDR3 length is 13 residues. Germline V gives CDR1 SQVTM, CDR2 ANQGSEA. V was trimmed by 8 bases and J by 4 bases, leaving 14 bases between them. The CDR3 DNA sequence: TGCAGCTTTCTGAGAGACGTTAATGAAAAACTGTTTTTT. It encodes CSFLRDVNEKLFF. Based on the CDR3 plus reference TRBV29-1 and TRBJ1-4, the full variable domain is SAVISQKPSRDICQRGTSLTIQCQVDSQVTMMFWYRQQPGQSLTLIATANQGSEATYESGFVIDKFPISRPNLTFSTLTVSNMSPEDSSIYLCSFLRDVNEKLFFGSGTQLSVL.

This chain connects TRBV4-1 to TRBJ1-1; D is undetermined. Between the trimmed V and J ends, which lost 0 bases and 1 base, there was a span of 6 bases. The CDR3 extends over 14 amino acids. Looked up from germline, CDR1 is MGHRA and CDR2 is YSYEKL. The CDR3 protein is CASSQDRANTEAFF. As DNA, the CDR3 is TGCGCCAGCAGCCAAGATCGTGCGAACACTGAAGCTTTCTTT.

The chain employs TRBV2 and TRBJ1-2; weak D call: TRBD1 (6 bases). This CDR3 has 12 residues. Looked up from germline, CDR1 is SNHLY and CDR2 is FYNNEI. The V gene lost 5 bases and the J gene lost 5 bases, with 9 bases spanning the gap. The CDR3 loop is CASSQGTYGYTF. In nucleotides, the CDR3 is TGTGCCAGCAGTCAAGGGACATATGGCTACACCTTC.

DNA for the CDR3: TGTGCCAGCAGTCTTAGACTAGCGGGAGGGACTAGGGTTTACTACGAGCAGTACTTC. It yields the protein CASSLRLAGGTRVYYEQYF. This sequence joins TRBV27 and TRBJ2-7, with 14 bases that match TRBD2. This CDR3 has 19 amino acids. Germline-derived CDR1 and CDR2 are MNHEY and SMNVEV (reference sequence). The trim removed 5 bases at V and 3 bases at J, leaving 15 bases unmatched.

V is TRBV10-1 and J is TRBJ1-1; a weak D match, TRBD1 (6 bases). This CDR3 is built from 13 residues. Trimming took 4 bases from V and 5 from J, leaving 11 bases between them. Germline CDR1 and CDR2: WNHNN and SYGVQD (reference sequence). In DNA, the CDR3 is TGCGCCAGCAGTGGCGGGGGCAGTACTGAAGCTTTCTTT. Its protein product is CASSGGGSTEAFF.

The chain employs TRBV28 and TRBJ1-4; 8 bases align to TRBD1. The CDR3 length is 14 residues. The ends lost 3 bases at V and 12 bases at J; junction bases unmatched: 9. CDR1 and CDR2 from the germline V gene are MDHEN and SYDVKM. CDR3 bases: TGTGCCAGCAGTTTGTCAGGGGGCCAACAGGAACTGTTTTTT. Translating gives CASSLSGGQQELFF. Combining the CDR3 with reference TRBV28 and TRBJ1-4 gives the whole variable domain DVKVTQSSRYLVKRTGEKVFLECVQDMDHENMFWYRQDPGLGLRLIYFSYDVKMKEKGDIPEGYSVSREKKERFSLILESASTNQTSMYLCASSLSGGQQELFFGSGTQLSVL.

DNA for the CDR3: TGTGCCAGTAGACCAAGACTAGCGGGGGCCTCCTACGAGCAGTACTTC. Protein sequence: CASRPRLAGASYEQYF. The chain recombines TRBV19 with TRBJ2-7; 12 nucleotides match TRBD2. The V and J ends lost 6 bases and 0 bases, in that order; junction bases with no gene match: 6. There are 16 residues in the CDR3. Looked up from germline, CDR1 is LNHDA and CDR2 is SQIVND (reference sequence).

This chain links TRBV6-1 with TRBJ1-3; D is unresolved. This CDR3 region has 12 residues. Trimming stripped 1 base from V and 5 bases from J, with 3 bases between. Germline V gives CDR1 MNHNS, CDR2 SASEGT. The CDR3 DNA reads TGTGCCAGCAGTGAAGGAAGAAACACCATATATTTT. It yields the protein CASSEGRNTIYF.